What follows is one TCR beta chain and its context. Its antigen is currently not known. The library was built by means of the immunoSEQ multiplex PCR assay. A mixture of 60 forward primers for TCR Vbeta segments and 13 reverse primers for TCR Jbeta segments was used in the multiplex PCR. The CDR3 region of rearranged TCR beta genes was amplified from genomic DNA by a multiplex PCR assay. The amplified TCR beta libraries were sequenced on the Illumina HiSeq System as 87-base-pair reads. The study's own analysis went as follows. A later analysis tallied about 77 million unique TCR beta chains across the 700 or so repertoires, and about 10 million of those chains were shared by two or more donors. A nearest-neighbor algorithm error-corrected the raw reads and collapsed the reads into unique sequences, merging closely related sequences to remove PCR and sequencing errors. V, D and J gene segments were assigned by aligning CDR3 sequences to IMGT reference sequences. For a sequence to be retained, at least a six-nucleotide match to both a V gene segment and a J gene segment was required. Rearrangements were called productive when the CDR3 lacked stop codons and stayed in frame with V and J; all others were non-productive. Following IMGT convention, CDR3 was defined as the stretch from the second conserved V-encoded cysteine to the conserved J-encoded phenylalanine. Sequences without an unambiguous match to a single V gene segment were excluded from the earlier analysis of several hundred of the donors. An earlier analysis of several hundred of the donors classified V segments as functional when productive rearrangements were above 56.7% and as segregating when the standard deviation between donors was above 5%. A statistical classification framework was developed to diagnose cytomegalovirus status using the catalog of TCR beta chain sequences. V and J gene assignment, in a later analysis, came from comparing TCR nucleotide sequences with IMGT/GENE-DB human TR gene sequences. In a later analysis, CDR3 sequences and most-parsimonious VDJ recombination scenarios were assigned using the TCRdist pipeline. In a later analysis, every TCR beta chain was defined by the combination of its CDR3 amino acid sequence and its V-gene family, and reads without a unique V-gene family were dropped. To address suspected cross-contamination and a sequencing artifact, a later analysis removed 592 highly shared, low-generation-probability nucleotide sequences. A later analysis calculated a clonal expansion index for each public chain from normalized within-repertoire ranks of inferred template counts. A later analysis computed generation probabilities with a VDJ recombination model fitted to out-of-frame rearrangements, and checked the results against IGoR. In a later analysis, hypergeometric tests were used to score TCR-TCR, TCR-HLA and TCR-CMV co-occurrence, with a repertoire-size bias correction applied to TCR pairs. A later analysis estimated false discovery rates by permuting HLA or CMV assignments 20 times. In a later analysis, co-occurring TCRs were grouped using DBSCAN, with TCRdist sequence similarity added in when clustering inside HLA-allele-positive subsets. Repertoires with fewer than 30,000 or more than 120,000 public chains were left out of co-occurrence clustering, as were a handful of repertoires with anomalous nucleotide sharing. The immuneACCESS repertoire file appears here via TCRdb, limited to in-frame rearrangements. These files lack a portion of the clones; in checked studies, under half of the deficit traces to unresolved V genes, and the cause of the others is not known. Clone size and V and J calls were adopted from that table, with D and trimming inferred from the DNA. This sample's table lists 200,000 to 250,000 clones. Of the sample, 0.9% to 1.4% falls within the top ten clones.

This record belongs to a study of cytomegalovirus exposure and HLA in healthy donors (dated by TCRdb to about 2017). A note on the overall study: An earlier analysis of more than 550 of the donors reported about 260 Gb of sequence data and 90 million to 120 million unique TCR beta sequences obtained from about 179 million T cells. An early release that covered 640 HLA-typed donors contained around 300 gigabases of sequencing data and tens of millions of unique TCR sequences. Of the 300 to 400 genotyped donors, roughly 85% fell in the genetic ancestry cluster associated with self-reported Caucasian donors. The aim of the study was to test whether cataloging public T cell receptors could identify signatures of past pathogen exposure. The study profiled the T cell repertoires of 666 subjects by immunosequencing and related them to cytomegalovirus serostatus. A separate validation cohort of about 110 different subjects was used in addition to the roughly 640-subject first cohort. The study combined high-throughput TCR immunosequencing, statistical association of individual TCRs with disease status, and machine learning to predict cytomegalovirus infection status. A later analysis re-examined previously published TCR beta repertoires from roughly 650 donors and added high-resolution HLA genotyping to investigate patterns of TCR occurrence. Rather than using new phenotypic data, the later analysis identified candidate immune exposures from TCR beta sequences and from how often those sequences occurred across donors. To decide whether each TCR beta V gene segment behaved as functional or pseudogenic, an earlier analysis of fewer than 750 of the donors relied on high-throughput TCR beta sequencing. Donor age, sex, ethnicity and CMV serostatus were collected together with the repertoire data. A later genetic analysis used genome-wide SNP genotypes for about 65% of the roughly 670 donors, treating that subset as a discovery cohort. Every repertoire in the discovery cohort had been generated on one and the same sequencing platform. Class I and class II HLA loci were covered by the typing at four-digit resolution. The number of typed donors differed by locus: roughly 629-640 for A, B, C, DRB1 and DQB1; approximately 520 for DQA1; approximately 600 for DPA1; and around 470 for DPB1. About five DR-DQ haplotypes were treated as single units for association and clustering because of strong linkage in the cohort. Across some 400 genotyped donors of the cohort, an average of roughly 200,000 unique TCR beta nucleotide sequences per donor were sequenced, and roughly a sixth of those sequences were non-productive.

The cohort was made up of about 610 healthy bone marrow donors. All cohort members were sampled while nominally healthy, although unrecorded immune exposures were likely present. The donor was CMV seropositive and was included in the group of around 300 seropositive cohort members. A peripheral blood sample was collected from each donor, and TCR beta sequencing was performed on peripheral blood mononuclear cells. The Qiagen DNeasy Blood Extraction Kit was used to extract genomic DNA from the blood cell samples. Study-wide conclusions, independent of this receptor: Because counts were too low, some 16 rarely observed V segments, including chromosome 9 orphons, were excluded from the earlier analysis of some 590 of the donors. According to a later genetic analysis, donors in an Asian-associated ancestry cluster had fewer N-insertions in productive TCRs than the roughly 670-donor mean. A cluster of highly shared sequence variants was judged likely to be a technical artifact of the sequencing pipeline. The cohort was sequenced for TCR beta chains only, and without alpha or paired-chain data the features that could be detected were limited. In an earlier analysis of fewer than 700 of the donors, most TCR beta V segments appeared in productive rearrangements about 90% or about 30% of the time, broadly matching IMGT annotations. The authors suggested that the approach could potentially be generalized to other disease states and immunological phenotypes. Across donors, most TCR sequences were observed very rarely, whereas some public TCRs were present in many individuals. An association between a missense DCLRE1C variant and V-gene and J-gene trimming of TCR beta chains was found in a later genetic analysis and replicated in an independent cohort. Strong co-occurrence of HLA alleles, especially DR and DQ, made assigning TCR associations to individual alleles difficult. A further reported finding was that TCR beta sequences accurately predicted the HLA-A and HLA-B alleles for most subjects in the first cohort. The classifier was reported to diagnose cytomegalovirus status with high specificity and sensitivity in both the original cohort and the validation cohort. A later analysis reported that several top co-occurrence clusters appeared linked to parvovirus B19, influenza, CMV and Epstein-Barr virus. In a later analysis, most CMV-associated TCR beta chains were found to appear HLA-restricted, with HLA associations seemingly driven largely by CMV exposure. Because HLA typing was missing for some donors at each locus, association tests included only the typed subset. Linkage disequilibrium might explain the correlated functional status among segregating V segments, but an unknown experimental factor could not be excluded. In vitro tests confirmed that a few of the cytomegalovirus-associated TCR beta chains recognize cytomegalovirus antigens. A later analysis associated 16,951 TCR beta sequences with specific HLA alleles at a false discovery rate of 0.05. For the cohort, immune exposure information was limited to CMV serostatus. A later analysis found that TCR association rates varied across HLA loci, with DRB1 alleles showing the most associated TCRs and HLA-C alleles the fewest. In the study, about 150 TCR beta chains were listed as associated with cytomegalovirus. In a later analysis, HLA-associated TCR beta chains were found to be more clonally expanded and to have lower generation probabilities than equally common non-associated chains. Roughly uniform sequencing depth across donors was assumed in presence/absence analyses, although this assumption may not hold.

This TCR was sampled from a girl aged 2 to 9 in good health and CMV-seropositive. Sequenced material: PBMCs.

The CDR3 has the sequence CASSYWGGASYEQYF. The DNA sequence is as follows: TGTGCCAGCAGTTATTGGGGGGGGGCTTCCTACGAGCAGTACTTC. The rearrangement combines TRBV6-5 with TRBJ2-7; TRBD2 is a possible D gene, resting on 7 matching bases. V is clipped by 3 bases and J by 1 base, and the sequence between their germline boundaries is 13 bases long. The CDR3, from cysteine to phenylalanine, totals 15 residues. The sequence is cut down to CDR3 DNA, 45 bases in frame from base 1. From the germline V gene, CDR1 is MNHEY and CDR2 is SVGAGI.